A selection of T cell receptor beta chains follows, all from one sample in a study of CD8 T cells in ankylosing spondylitis. TCRdb analysed the 5' RACE reads with MiXCR anew, one entry per CDR3 protein. The repertoire holds fewer than 250,000 distinct CDR3 sequences, with roughly a tenth as singletons. The sequencing sample was made of blood, either unsorted or a sorted T cell fraction (not recorded which). Every receptor here comes from a male donor with ankylosing spondylitis or in good health (not recorded which). Both conserved end residues are part of each CDR3. The order of the fields is J gene, D gene, V gene, clone size, CDR3 DNA, CDR3 protein. The D gene is left open where the match is weak. Only part of the rows carry a size: once, few, many, or a class if the clone is expanded.

j_gene: TRBJ2-2
d_gene: -
v_gene: TRBV12-3/TRBV12-4
abundance: -
CDR3nt: TGTGCCAGCGACCGGCCGGGGGCAAACGGGGAGCTGTTTTTT
CDR3aa: CASDRPGANGELFF

j_gene: TRBJ2-2
d_gene: -
v_gene: TRBV5-1
abundance: many
CDR3nt: TGCGCCAGCAGCTTAGAGGGGACTTATAACACCGGGGAGCTGTTTTTT
CDR3aa: CASSLEGTYNTGELFF

j_gene: TRBJ1-3
d_gene: TRBD1
v_gene: TRBV7-2
abundance: few
CDR3nt: TGTGCCAGCAGCTTAGGGGACAGCTCTGGAAACACCATATATTTT
CDR3aa: CASSLGDSSGNTIYF

j_gene: TRBJ1-1
d_gene: TRBD1
v_gene: TRBV5-1
abundance: many
CDR3nt: TGCGCCAGCAGCCCCGGGACAGGTATTAGGGACACTGAAGCTTTCTTT
CDR3aa: CASSPGTGIRDTEAFF

j_gene: TRBJ2-2
d_gene: -
v_gene: TRBV14
abundance: many
CDR3nt: TGTGCCAGCAGCCAACGAGGAGGAGAGCTGTTTTTT
CDR3aa: CASSQRGGELFF

j_gene: TRBJ1-1
d_gene: -
v_gene: TRBV6-6
abundance: few
CDR3nt: TGTGCCAGCAGGACTTACAGGAACACTGAAGCTTTCTTT
CDR3aa: CASRTYRNTEAFF

j_gene: TRBJ2-5
d_gene: -
v_gene: TRBV5-5
abundance: many
CDR3nt: TGTGCCAGCAGCGGGACCGGGACAATTGAGACCCAGTACTTC
CDR3aa: CASSGTGTIETQYF

j_gene: TRBJ2-7
d_gene: -
v_gene: TRBV20-1
abundance: few
CDR3nt: TGTGGGACGGCTAGCTCCTACGAGCAGTACTTC
CDR3aa: CGTASSYEQYF

j_gene: TRBJ2-5
d_gene: TRBD1
v_gene: TRBV15
abundance: few
CDR3nt: TGTGCCACCAGCAGAGAACGCTACAGGGGACGGGAGACCCAGTACTTC
CDR3aa: CATSRERYRGRETQYF

j_gene: TRBJ1-2
d_gene: -
v_gene: TRBV7-9
abundance: many
CDR3nt: TGTGCCAGCAGCTTAGTGCCGGATTTGGGTGGCTACACCTTC
CDR3aa: CASSLVPDLGGYTF

j_gene: TRBJ1-1
d_gene: -
v_gene: TRBV5-1
abundance: many
CDR3nt: TGCGCCAGCAGCTTGGATTGGGCCTTTGGGACTGAAGCTTTCTTT
CDR3aa: CASSLDWAFGTEAFF

j_gene: TRBJ2-5
d_gene: -
v_gene: TRBV3-1
abundance: many
CDR3nt: TGTGCCAGCAGTCCGTCAGGGGAGACCCAGTACTTC
CDR3aa: CASSPSGETQYF

j_gene: TRBJ1-1
d_gene: -
v_gene: TRBV3-1
abundance: many
CDR3nt: TGTGCCAGCAGCCAAGATCCAGGGTGGATCACTGAAGCTTTCTTT
CDR3aa: CASSQDPGWITEAFF

j_gene: TRBJ1-1
d_gene: -
v_gene: TRBV7-2
abundance: -
CDR3nt: TGTGCCAGCAGCTTTGGCAACTCGTACACTGAAGCTTTCTTT
CDR3aa: CASSFGNSYTEAFF

j_gene: TRBJ2-4
d_gene: TRBD1
v_gene: TRBV28
abundance: many
CDR3nt: TGTGCCAGCAGTCTGGGGACAGGTCAAAGCATTCAGTACTTC
CDR3aa: CASSLGTGQSIQYF

j_gene: TRBJ2-2
d_gene: -
v_gene: TRBV30
abundance: -
CDR3nt: TGTGCCTGGAGTCAGTGGACCGGGGAGCTGTTTTTT
CDR3aa: CAWSQWTGELFF

j_gene: TRBJ1-2
d_gene: -
v_gene: TRBV12-3/TRBV12-4
abundance: -
CDR3nt: TGTGCCAGCAGTTCGGGGCTAGGGGGCTACACCTTC
CDR3aa: CASSSGLGGYTF

j_gene: TRBJ2-3
d_gene: -
v_gene: TRBV6-5
abundance: many
CDR3nt: TGTGCCAGCAGTTCCGTCTCCGGGATCACAGATACGCAGTATTTT
CDR3aa: CASSSVSGITDTQYF

j_gene: TRBJ1-1
d_gene: TRBD1
v_gene: TRBV15
abundance: few
CDR3nt: TGTGCCACCAGCAGATACACAGGGGTCCAGGCTGAAGCTTTCTTT
CDR3aa: CATSRYTGVQAEAFF

j_gene: TRBJ2-3
d_gene: TRBD2
v_gene: TRBV12-3/TRBV12-4
abundance: many
CDR3nt: TGTGCCAGCAGCCTAGCGGAGGGGATGGGCACAGATACGCAGTATTTT
CDR3aa: CASSLAEGMGTDTQYF

j_gene: TRBJ2-3
d_gene: TRBD2
v_gene: TRBV14
abundance: many
CDR3nt: TGTGCCAGCAGCCACGTAGCGGGAGGCACAGATACGCAGTATTTT
CDR3aa: CASSHVAGGTDTQYF

j_gene: TRBJ2-7
d_gene: -
v_gene: TRBV10-3
abundance: many
CDR3nt: TGTGCCATCAGTTCTAGGAGCTCCTACGAGCAGTACTTC
CDR3aa: CAISSRSSYEQYF

j_gene: TRBJ1-1
d_gene: -
v_gene: TRBV2
abundance: many
CDR3nt: TGTGCCAGCAGTGAGCTTTTTGGCTTCCTGAACACTGAAGCTTTCTTT
CDR3aa: CASSELFGFLNTEAFF

j_gene: TRBJ2-1
d_gene: -
v_gene: TRBV11-2
abundance: -
CDR3nt: TGTGCCAGCAGCTTAGAGGGCACTAGGTTCTTC
CDR3aa: CASSLEGTRFF

j_gene: TRBJ2-2
d_gene: -
v_gene: TRBV29-1
abundance: many
CDR3nt: TGCAGCGTTGAAGGACCTTCTACCGGGGAGCTGTTTTTT
CDR3aa: CSVEGPSTGELFF

j_gene: TRBJ2-5
d_gene: TRBD1
v_gene: TRBV12-3/TRBV12-4
abundance: many
CDR3nt: TGTGCCAGCAGTGTGGACAGGGGAGAAGAGACCCAGTACTTC
CDR3aa: CASSVDRGEETQYF

j_gene: TRBJ2-1
d_gene: TRBD2
v_gene: TRBV4-1
abundance: many
CDR3nt: TGCGCCAGCAGCCAACCCGGGACTAGCCGCTACAATGAGCAGTTCTTC
CDR3aa: CASSQPGTSRYNEQFF

j_gene: TRBJ1-5
d_gene: -
v_gene: TRBV3-1
abundance: -
CDR3nt: TGTGCCAGCAGCCAAGAGCCGTACCAGCCCCAGCATTTT
CDR3aa: CASSQEPYQPQHF

j_gene: TRBJ1-6
d_gene: TRBD1
v_gene: TRBV7-9
abundance: few
CDR3nt: TGTGCCAGCACCCTAACAGGGGGCTATTCACCCCTCCACTTT
CDR3aa: CASTLTGGYSPLHF

j_gene: TRBJ2-7
d_gene: -
v_gene: TRBV5-1
abundance: many
CDR3nt: TGCGCCAGCAGCTTGGAACAACCCTACGAGCAGTACTTC
CDR3aa: CASSLEQPYEQYF

j_gene: TRBJ1-1
d_gene: -
v_gene: TRBV11-2
abundance: -
CDR3nt: TGTGCCAGCAGCTTAGAACGGCTCCCCCGGGGAGCTGAAGCTTTCTTT
CDR3aa: CASSLERLPRGAEAFF

j_gene: TRBJ2-4
d_gene: TRBD2
v_gene: TRBV11-1
abundance: -
CDR3nt: TGTGCCAGCAGCTCGTCTACTACCGGGACTAGCGGGACAAACATTCAGTACTTC
CDR3aa: CASSSSTTGTSGTNIQYF

j_gene: TRBJ2-7
d_gene: -
v_gene: TRBV3-1
abundance: many
CDR3nt: TGTGCCAGCAGCAACCTCGAGGAAAATACCTACGAGCAGTACTTC
CDR3aa: CASSNLEENTYEQYF

j_gene: TRBJ1-5
d_gene: -
v_gene: TRBV20-1
abundance: many
CDR3nt: TGCAGTGCTAGTGGTGGGTCACAGCCCCAGCATTTT
CDR3aa: CSASGGSQPQHF

j_gene: TRBJ2-3
d_gene: -
v_gene: TRBV7-9
abundance: many
CDR3nt: TGTGCCAGCAGCTTCTCCGAGAAGGGGGGCACAGATACGCAGTATTTT
CDR3aa: CASSFSEKGGTDTQYF

j_gene: TRBJ2-7
d_gene: -
v_gene: TRBV12-3/TRBV12-4
abundance: many
CDR3nt: TGTGCCAGCAGCTTGGGGGGACAGTTGGGCGAGCAGTACTTC
CDR3aa: CASSLGGQLGEQYF

j_gene: TRBJ2-7
d_gene: -
v_gene: TRBV11-1
abundance: many
CDR3nt: TGTGCCAGCAGCTTAGAAGGGGGGTTCGCCTACGAGCAGTACTTC
CDR3aa: CASSLEGGFAYEQYF

j_gene: TRBJ1-3
d_gene: -
v_gene: TRBV5-5
abundance: many
CDR3nt: TGTGCCAGCAGCTTGGGACGTACTGGAAACACCATATATTTT
CDR3aa: CASSLGRTGNTIYF

j_gene: TRBJ1-2
d_gene: -
v_gene: TRBV12-3/TRBV12-4
abundance: many
CDR3nt: TGTGCCAGCAGGCTCTTATGGGGCTACACCTTC
CDR3aa: CASRLLWGYTF

j_gene: TRBJ1-1
d_gene: TRBD1
v_gene: TRBV7-9
abundance: many
CDR3nt: TGTGCCAGCAGCCCCCCGGGACAGCTAAACACTGAAGCTTTCTTT
CDR3aa: CASSPPGQLNTEAFF

j_gene: TRBJ2-5
d_gene: -
v_gene: TRBV5-1
abundance: many
CDR3nt: TGCGCCAGCAGCTTTTCCGGCAGGGAAGAGACCCAGTACTTC
CDR3aa: CASSFSGREETQYF

j_gene: TRBJ1-1
d_gene: -
v_gene: TRBV7-9
abundance: few
CDR3nt: TGTGCCAGCAGCTTAGACGCAGGGTGGTCTGAAGCTTTCTTT
CDR3aa: CASSLDAGWSEAFF

j_gene: TRBJ2-7
d_gene: TRBD1
v_gene: TRBV5-6
abundance: many
CDR3nt: TGTGCCAGCAGTTTGGGGACAGGGATTAACTACGAGCAGTACTTC
CDR3aa: CASSLGTGINYEQYF

j_gene: TRBJ1-6
d_gene: -
v_gene: TRBV6-5
abundance: many
CDR3nt: TGTGCCAGCAGAACGGGGGCCCAGGACCTCCACTTT
CDR3aa: CASRTGAQDLHF

j_gene: TRBJ1-5
d_gene: -
v_gene: TRBV2
abundance: many
CDR3nt: TGTGCCAGCAGGGTCGGACAGAACAATCAGCCCCAGCATTTT
CDR3aa: CASRVGQNNQPQHF

j_gene: TRBJ1-1
d_gene: TRBD1
v_gene: TRBV5-1
abundance: many
CDR3nt: TGCGCCAGCAGCCCGGGGACAGGGGGCCTCGAGGGGACTGAAGCTTTCTTT
CDR3aa: CASSPGTGGLEGTEAFF

j_gene: TRBJ2-1
d_gene: TRBD2
v_gene: TRBV7-9
abundance: many
CDR3nt: TGTGCCAGCAGCCCCGGGCTAGCGGGAGTAGATGAGCAGTTCTTC
CDR3aa: CASSPGLAGVDEQFF

j_gene: TRBJ2-3
d_gene: -
v_gene: TRBV6-5
abundance: -
CDR3nt: TGTGCCAGCAGTTACGGAAATTGGGATACGCAGTATTTT
CDR3aa: CASSYGNWDTQYF

j_gene: TRBJ2-3
d_gene: -
v_gene: TRBV20-1
abundance: many
CDR3nt: TGCAGTGCTTATACAGATACGCAGTATTTT
CDR3aa: CSAYTDTQYF

j_gene: TRBJ2-1
d_gene: -
v_gene: TRBV20-1
abundance: many
CDR3nt: TGCAGTCCCTCCCCCGGCAATGAGCAGTTCTTC
CDR3aa: CSPSPGNEQFF

j_gene: TRBJ2-7
d_gene: TRBD1
v_gene: TRBV20-1
abundance: many
CDR3nt: TGCAGTGCTGGGGATAGGGACAGGCAGTACTTC
CDR3aa: CSAGDRDRQYF

j_gene: TRBJ2-1
d_gene: TRBD2
v_gene: TRBV10-3
abundance: many
CDR3nt: TGTGCCATCAGTGGGGACCGACTAGCGGGGGGCCCACCTAGCTCCTACAATGAGCAGTTCTTC
CDR3aa: CAISGDRLAGGPPSSYNEQFF

j_gene: TRBJ2-2
d_gene: TRBD1
v_gene: TRBV5-6
abundance: -
CDR3nt: TGTGCCAGCAGCTTAAATACGGGACAGTACGCGAACACCGGGGAGCTGTTTTTT
CDR3aa: CASSLNTGQYANTGELFF

j_gene: TRBJ2-7
d_gene: -
v_gene: TRBV20-1
abundance: -
CDR3nt: TGCAGTGCTAGAGATAAAGGGGCTCCTCGCCGGAACGAGCAGTACTTC
CDR3aa: CSARDKGAPRRNEQYF

j_gene: TRBJ2-2
d_gene: -
v_gene: TRBV29-1
abundance: many
CDR3nt: TGCAGCGTGACCCGGACCGGGGAGCTGTTTTTT
CDR3aa: CSVTRTGELFF